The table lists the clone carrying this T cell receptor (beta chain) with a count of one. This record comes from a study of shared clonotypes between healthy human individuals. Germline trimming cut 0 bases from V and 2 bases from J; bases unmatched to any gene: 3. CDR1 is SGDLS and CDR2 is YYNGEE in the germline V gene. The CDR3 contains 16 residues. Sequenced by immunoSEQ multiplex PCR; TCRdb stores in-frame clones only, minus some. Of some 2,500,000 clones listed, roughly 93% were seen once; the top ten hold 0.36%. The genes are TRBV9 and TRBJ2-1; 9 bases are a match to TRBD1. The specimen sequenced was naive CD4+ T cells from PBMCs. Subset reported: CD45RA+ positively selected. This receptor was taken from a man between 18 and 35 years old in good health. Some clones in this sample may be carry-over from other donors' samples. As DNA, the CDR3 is TGTGCCAGCAGCGTAGTACAGGGGGCAGCCTACAATGAGCAGTTCTTC. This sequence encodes CASSVVQGAAYNEQFF.